This T cell receptor (beta chain) derives from a study of identifying expanded T cells in peripheral blood. Broader study findings: Approximately two-week clone count variance significantly increased as total template count grew.

V lost 2 bases, J lost 8 bases, and 10 bases lay in between. The CDR3 length is 12 residues. CDR1 SGHTA and CDR2 FQGTGA come from the germline V gene. Sequencing was performed with immunoSEQ multiplex PCR; in TCRdb, only in-frame clones are kept and a portion is missing. The sample records 75,000 to 90,000 clones, approximately 85% being singletons. Of note for this clone: Its target is not known.

The source of this sequence is a person aged 18 to 70 in good health. The sequencing sample was made of blood. The V call is TRBV7-3, the J call TRBJ2-7; tentative D call: TRBD2 (5 bases). As DNA, the CDR3 is TGTGCCAGCAGCTTAGTAAACGGGAAGCAGTACTTC. This encodes CASSLVNGKQYF.